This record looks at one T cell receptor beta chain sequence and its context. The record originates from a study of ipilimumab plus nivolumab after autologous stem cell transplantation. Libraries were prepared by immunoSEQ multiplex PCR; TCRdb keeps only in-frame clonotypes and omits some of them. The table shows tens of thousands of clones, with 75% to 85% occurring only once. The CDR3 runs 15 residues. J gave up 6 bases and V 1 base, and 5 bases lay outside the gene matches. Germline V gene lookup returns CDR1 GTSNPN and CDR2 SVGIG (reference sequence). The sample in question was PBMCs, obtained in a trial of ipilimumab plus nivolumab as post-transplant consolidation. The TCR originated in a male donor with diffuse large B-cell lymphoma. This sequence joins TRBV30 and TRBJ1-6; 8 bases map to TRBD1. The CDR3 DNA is TGTGCCTGGAGTGGGGTGGACAGGGCTAATTCACCCCTCCACTTT. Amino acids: CAWSGVDRANSPLHF.